The rows below give T cell receptor beta chains drawn from one sample of a study of cytomegalovirus exposure and HLA in healthy donors. Measured with immunoSEQ multiplex PCR; TCRdb has only the in-frame clones, and not every one. The table has under 200,000 clones, 60% to 85% seen once. Sample: PBMCs. These receptor sequences come from a man aged 35-49 years in good health and CMV-seronegative. The CDR3 runs from the conserved cysteine through the conserved F or W. Each record gives: V gene, CDR3 length, clone size, D gene, J gene, CDR3 DNA, CDR3 protein. D genes are given only for firm matches. Only some rows state a clone size, as once, few, many or a class for expanded clones.

TRBV15	16	NA	TRBD1	TRBJ2-3	TGTGCCACCAGCCGCGGGACAGGGGGACGGACAGATACGCAGTATTTT	CATSRGTGGRTDTQYF
TRBV9	14	NA	NA	TRBJ1-4	TGTGCCAGCAGCCCCCGGCGGGCGGGTGAAAAACTGTTTTTT	CASSPRRAGEKLFF
TRBV27	16	NA	TRBD2	TRBJ2-1	TGTGCCAGCAGTTTATCGCCTAGCGGGCCCCATCAGGAGCAGTTCTTC	CASSLSPSGPHQEQFF
TRBV7-3	15	NA	TRBD1	TRBJ1-1	TGTGCCAGCAGCCTGAACAGGGGGCGGAGCACTGAAGCTTTCTTT	CASSLNRGRSTEAFF
TRBV18	18	NA	TRBD2	TRBJ2-2	TGTGCCAGCTCACCAGTGACTAGCGGGGGGACGAACACCGGGGAGCTGTTTTTT	CASSPVTSGGTNTGELFF
TRBV7-6	13	NA	TRBD1	TRBJ1-1	TGTGCCAGCAGCCGGACAGGGCCCTCTGAAGCTTTCTTT	CASSRTGPSEAFF
TRBV6-6	16	NA	TRBD1	TRBJ2-1	TGTGCCAGCGGTGTTGCGGGACAGGGGTCCTACAATGAGCAGTTCTTC	CASGVAGQGSYNEQFF
TRBV19	16	NA	TRBD2	TRBJ2-5	TGTGCCAGTAGCCGTATAGCGGGGGGGCCAGGAGAGACCCAGTACTTC	CASSRIAGGPGETQYF
TRBV5-1	16	NA	NA	TRBJ2-3	TGCGCCAGCAGCTTGCTGGGGGGGGGCCAAGGAGATACGCAGTATTTT	CASSLLGGGQGDTQYF
TRBV4-1	14	NA	NA	TRBJ2-7	TGCGCCAGCAGCCAAGAGAACAGGTACCACGAGCAGTACTTC	CASSQENRYHEQYF
TRBV6-5	13	NA	NA	TRBJ2-5	TGTGCCAGCAGTTACGCAGTTCAAGAGACCCAGTACTTC	CASSYAVQETQYF
TRBV5-1	12	NA	NA	TRBJ1-2	TGCGCCAGCAGCGGGGGGGCCGATGGCTACACCTTC	CASSGGADGYTF
TRBV2	19	NA	TRBD1	TRBJ1-5	TGTGCCAGCAGAGGGAGGGGGACAGGACCTAATTATAGCAATCAGCCCCAGCATTTT	CASRGRGTGPNYSNQPQHF
TRBV2	14	NA	TRBD1	TRBJ1-5	TGTGCCAGCTTAAGACAGGGCGGTAATCAGCCCCAGCATTTT	CASLRQGGNQPQHF
TRBV18	16	NA	TRBD1	TRBJ2-2	TGTGCCAGCTCACCACCTTCGGGACAGGCGGCCGGGGAGCTGTTTTTT	CASSPPSGQAAGELFF
TRBV10-1	16	NA	TRBD1	TRBJ2-3	TGCGCCAGCAGTGAGGCTGACAGGGGAATCACAGATACGCAGTATTTT	CASSEADRGITDTQYF
TRBV9	13	NA	NA	TRBJ2-5	TGTGCCAGCAGCGTAGGGGGCGCGGAGACCCAGTACTTC	CASSVGGAETQYF
TRBV7-9	13	NA	TRBD2	TRBJ2-5	TGTGCCAGCCGCGGGGGGATAGGGGAGACCCAGTACTTC	CASRGGIGETQYF
TRBV6-1	15	NA	TRBD1	TRBJ1-4	TGTGCCAGCCGGACAGGCGCAACAACTAATGAAAAACTGTTTTTT	CASRTGATTNEKLFF
TRBV5-1	16	NA	NA	TRBJ2-7	TGCGCCAGCAGCCCCCTCGGTGGGAGAGGGAGCTACGAGCAGTACTTC	CASSPLGGRGSYEQYF
TRBV7-2	17	few	NA	TRBJ1-3	TGTGCCAGCAGCTTAGAACAGGCTAAAGTCTCTGGAAACACCATATATTTT	CASSLEQAKVSGNTIYF
TRBV19	13	NA	NA	TRBJ1-3	TGTGCCAGTAGTCGGGGCTCTGGAAACACCATATATTTT	CASSRGSGNTIYF
TRBV6-1	14	NA	TRBD1	TRBJ2-7	TGTGCCATAAGCCGGGACAGGGGATTGTACGAGCAGTACTTC	CAISRDRGLYEQYF
TRBV19	16	NA	TRBD1	TRBJ2-5	TGTGCCAGTAGTATATACGGCAGGGGGCTGGGGGAGACCCAGTACTTC	CASSIYGRGLGETQYF
TRBV30	15	NA	NA	TRBJ1-4	TGTGCCTGGGCAGGCGGGGTAGCTAGTCATGAAAAACTGTTTTTT	CAWAGGVASHEKLFF
TRBV27	16	NA	TRBD2	TRBJ2-1	TGTGCCAGCAGTTCCGACCGGCTAGCGGGAGTCAATGAGCAGTTCTTC	CASSSDRLAGVNEQFF
TRBV2	13	NA	NA	TRBJ1-1	TGTGCCAGCAGTAGCGGTTTGAACACTGAAGCTTTCTTT	CASSSGLNTEAFF
TRBV25-1	14	NA	TRBD1	TRBJ1-2	TGTGCCAGCAGTGCCTTGACAGGGTGGATTGGCTACACCTTC	CASSALTGWIGYTF
TRBV10-3	16	NA	NA	TRBJ2-3	TGTGCCATCAGTGGGGGGGAACTAGGCGGCACAGATACGCAGTATTTT	CAISGGELGGTDTQYF
TRBV4-3	15	NA	NA	TRBJ2-5	TGCGCCAGCAGCCTCACGGGTGCTGGACAAGAGACCCAGTACTTC	CASSLTGAGQETQYF
TRBV7-3	14	NA	NA	TRBJ2-1	TGTGCCAGCAGTTCCCGGAGCGGGCACAATGAGCAGTTCTTC	CASSSRSGHNEQFF
TRBV19	15	NA	TRBD1	TRBJ2-2	TGTGCCAGTACCCCGGACAGGGTCGGCACCGGGGAGCTGTTTTTT	CASTPDRVGTGELFF
TRBV4-1	16	NA	TRBD1	TRBJ2-5	TGCGCCGGCAACCCTCCGGGACAGGGAGTTAAAGAGACCCAGTACTTC	CAGNPPGQGVKETQYF